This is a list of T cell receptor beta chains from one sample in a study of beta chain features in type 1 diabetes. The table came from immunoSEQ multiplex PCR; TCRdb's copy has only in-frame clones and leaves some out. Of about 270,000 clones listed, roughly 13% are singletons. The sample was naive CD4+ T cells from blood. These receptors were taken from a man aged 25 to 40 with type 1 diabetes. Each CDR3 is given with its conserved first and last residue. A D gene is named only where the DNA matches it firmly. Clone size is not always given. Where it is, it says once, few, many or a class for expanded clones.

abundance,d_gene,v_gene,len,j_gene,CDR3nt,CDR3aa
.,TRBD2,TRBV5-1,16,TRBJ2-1,TGCGCCAGCAGCTTGGGTCTAGCGGGAGGGTACGATGAGCAGTTCTTC,CASSLGLAGGYDEQFF
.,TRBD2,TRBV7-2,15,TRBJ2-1,TGTGCCAGCAGCCTCGGACTAGCGGGAGGGTATGAGCAGTTCTTC,CASSLGLAGGYEQFF
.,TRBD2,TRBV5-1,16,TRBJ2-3,TGCGCCAGCAGCTTGTGGGATAGCGGGGCCACAGATACGCAGTATTTT,CASSLWDSGATDTQYF
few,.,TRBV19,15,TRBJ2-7,TGTGCCAGTAGTCGTTTCTCGGACAGTCCCTACGAGCAGTACTTC,CASSRFSDSPYEQYF
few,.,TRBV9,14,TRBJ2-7,TGTGCCAGCAGCCCAAGGGACTCCTCCTACGAGCAGTACTTC,CASSPRDSSYEQYF
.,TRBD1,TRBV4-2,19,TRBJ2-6,TGTGCCAGCAGCCTTAGATGGGACAGGGGATCCTCTGGGGCCAACGTCCTGACTTTC,CASSLRWDRGSSGANVLTF
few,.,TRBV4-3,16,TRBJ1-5,TGCGCCAGCAGCCAAGATAGGCAGGCCGGCAATCAGCCCCAGCATTTT,CASSQDRQAGNQPQHF
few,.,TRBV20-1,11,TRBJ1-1,TGCAGTGCCCGGGAATTCACTGAAGCTTTCTTT,CSAREFTEAFF
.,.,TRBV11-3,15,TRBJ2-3,TGTGCCAGCAGCTCCCCTACTAGTGGGAAGGATACGCAGTATTTT,CASSSPTSGKDTQYF
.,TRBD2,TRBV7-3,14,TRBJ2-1,TGTGCCAGCAGCCCCAGGTTTGCGGGAGGGGAGCAGTTCTTC,CASSPRFAGGEQFF
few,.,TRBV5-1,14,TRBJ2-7,TGCGCCAGCAGCTTAGCTGACGGAGTCTACGAGCAGTACTTC,CASSLADGVYEQYF
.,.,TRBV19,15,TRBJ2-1,TGTGCCAGTAACCCCGGGAGCGCCTCCTACAATGAGCAGTTCTTC,CASNPGSASYNEQFF
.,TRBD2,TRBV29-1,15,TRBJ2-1,TGCAGCGTTGAGGATAGCGGGAGCTACTACAATGAGCAGTTCTTC,CSVEDSGSYYNEQFF
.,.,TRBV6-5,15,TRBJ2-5,TGTGCCAGCAGTTTGGACGGCTTAGGGAGAAAGACCCAGTACTTC,CASSLDGLGRKTQYF
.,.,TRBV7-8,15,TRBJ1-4,TGTGCCAGCAGCCGGGGGGGAATGGCTAATGAAAAACTGTTTTTT,CASSRGGMANEKLFF
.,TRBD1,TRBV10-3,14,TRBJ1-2,TGTGCCATCAGTGGGTTGGGCAGGGGGGACGGCTACACCTTC,CAISGLGRGDGYTF
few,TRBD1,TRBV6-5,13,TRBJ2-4,TGTGCCAGCAGTGCCCGGGACAGGTCCATTCAGTACTTC,CASSARDRSIQYF
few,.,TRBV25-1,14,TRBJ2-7,TGTGCCAGCAATAAACAGGAGCCGCCTTACGAGCAGTACTTC,CASNKQEPPYEQYF
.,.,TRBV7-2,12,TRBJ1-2,TGTGCCAGCCGGGAGTCTTACTATGGCTACACCTTC,CASRESYYGYTF
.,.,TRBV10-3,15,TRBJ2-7,TGTGCCATCAGTGAGTCGAACTCCGTGCATTACGAGCAGTACTTC,CAISESNSVHYEQYF
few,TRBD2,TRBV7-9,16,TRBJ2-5,TGTGCCAGCAGCTTGACTAGCGGGAGGGCCCAAGAGACCCAGTACTTC,CASSLTSGRAQETQYF
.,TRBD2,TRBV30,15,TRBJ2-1,TGTGCCTGGAGTGTTAGGCGGGAGTCGGACAATGAGCAGTTCTTC,CAWSVRRESDNEQFF
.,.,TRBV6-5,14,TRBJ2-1,TGTGCCAGCAGTTACTCAGCAGGCTACAATGAGCAGTTCTTC,CASSYSAGYNEQFF
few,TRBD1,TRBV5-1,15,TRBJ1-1,TGCGCCAGCAGCTTAACAGGGGTCGGAAACACTGAAGCTTTCTTT,CASSLTGVGNTEAFF
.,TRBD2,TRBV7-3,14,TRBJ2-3,TGTGCCAGCAGCGCTAGCGGGAGTGGAGATACGCAGTATTTT,CASSASGSGDTQYF
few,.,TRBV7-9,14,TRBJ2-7,TGTGCCAGCAGCCCTGAGGGACACTCCTACGAGCAGTACTTC,CASSPEGHSYEQYF
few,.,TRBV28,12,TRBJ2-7,TGTGCCAGCAGTTTCCCTGGGCGCGAGCAGTACTTC,CASSFPGREQYF
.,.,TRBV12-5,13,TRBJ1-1,TGTGCTAGTGGTTTGAACATGAACACTGAAGCTTTCTTT,CASGLNMNTEAFF
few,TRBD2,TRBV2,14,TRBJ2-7,TGTGCCGGCCAAGTCGGTGGGAGGGAGACGAAGCAGTACTTC,CAGQVGGRETKQYF
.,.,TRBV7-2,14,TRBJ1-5,TGTGCCAGCAGCTTAGCCAGCTCTAGTCAGCCCCAGCATTTT,CASSLASSSQPQHF
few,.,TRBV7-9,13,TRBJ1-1,TGTGCCAGCAGTCTAGAGGGCGGCACTGAAGCTTTCTTT,CASSLEGGTEAFF